Listed below are T cell receptor beta chains from one sample, sequenced in a study of T cells after yellow fever vaccination. Using its own MiXCR run on the 5' RACE reads, TCRdb lists one record per CDR3 protein. The sample lists some 560,000 distinct CDR3 sequences, about a fifth occurring once. This sample comprised PBMCs, obtained 15 days after the yellow fever booster vaccination. The receptors originated from a man aged 25 to 40 who received the YFV17D yellow fever vaccine. Each CDR3 is given with its conserved first and last residue. Fields, in order: clone size, J gene, V gene, D gene, CDR3 DNA, CDR3 protein. A D gene is named only where the DNA matches it firmly. Not every row has a clone size; where given, it reads once, few, many or a size class.

clone_size: .; j_call: TRBJ2-1; v_call: TRBV9; d_call: .; cdr3_nt: TGTGCCAGCAGCTTAGACAACCGGGAGACAGTCGATGAGCAGTTCTTC; cdr3_aa: CASSLDNRETVDEQFF
clone_size: .; j_call: TRBJ1-1; v_call: TRBV5-4; d_call: .; cdr3_nt: TGTGCCAGCAGCCCCCAAGGGCGAGAAGCTTTCTTT; cdr3_aa: CASSPQGREAFF
clone_size: once; j_call: TRBJ2-3; v_call: TRBV6-1; d_call: TRBD2; cdr3_nt: TGTGCCAGCACACCCCGGGGGGAGGGTACGCAGTATTTT; cdr3_aa: CASTPRGEGTQYF
clone_size: .; j_call: TRBJ2-3; v_call: TRBV19; d_call: TRBD2; cdr3_nt: TGTGCCAGCGGGACTAGCGGGAGAGTCCCAGATACGCAGTATTTT; cdr3_aa: CASGTSGRVPDTQYF
clone_size: .; j_call: TRBJ2-5; v_call: TRBV6-5; d_call: .; cdr3_nt: TGTGCCAGCAGTTACTCGAATCAGGGGTTCCCCCAAGAGACCCAGTACTTC; cdr3_aa: CASSYSNQGFPQETQYF
clone_size: .; j_call: TRBJ2-7; v_call: TRBV12-3/TRBV12-4; d_call: .; cdr3_nt: TGTGCCAGCAGTTTCAACGGTCTCTACGAGCAGTACTTC; cdr3_aa: CASSFNGLYEQYF
clone_size: .; j_call: TRBJ2-7; v_call: TRBV29-1; d_call: TRBD2; cdr3_nt: TGCAGCGTTGGACTAGCGGTAAAATACGAGCAGTACTTC; cdr3_aa: CSVGLAVKYEQYF
clone_size: few; j_call: TRBJ2-1; v_call: TRBV11-1; d_call: TRBD2; cdr3_nt: TGTGCCAGCAGCTTAGCAGGGTGGGGACTAGCGGGAGAAGTTTCGTACAATGAGCAGTTCTTC; cdr3_aa: CASSLAGWGLAGEVSYNEQFF
clone_size: many; j_call: TRBJ2-1; v_call: TRBV24-1; d_call: TRBD2; cdr3_nt: TGTGCCACCAGTGAACTAGCGGGAGCGGCCTACAATGAGCAGTTCTTC; cdr3_aa: CATSELAGAAYNEQFF
clone_size: .; j_call: TRBJ2-5; v_call: TRBV28; d_call: .; cdr3_nt: TGTGCCAGCAGCCGGTCCGGATTAGAGACCCAGTACTTC; cdr3_aa: CASSRSGLETQYF
clone_size: few; j_call: TRBJ2-3; v_call: TRBV5-1; d_call: .; cdr3_nt: TGCGCCAGCCAGGATACCACAGATACGCAGTATTTT; cdr3_aa: CASQDTTDTQYF
clone_size: .; j_call: TRBJ2-1; v_call: TRBV27; d_call: .; cdr3_nt: TGTGCCAGCACCCCGGACCCGACGTACAATGAGCAGTTCTTC; cdr3_aa: CASTPDPTYNEQFF
clone_size: few; j_call: TRBJ2-2; v_call: TRBV10-3; d_call: TRBD2; cdr3_nt: TGTGCCATGGGACTAGCGACCACCGGGGAGCTGTTTTTT; cdr3_aa: CAMGLATTGELFF
clone_size: few; j_call: TRBJ2-6; v_call: TRBV7-2; d_call: .; cdr3_nt: TGTGCCAGCAGCTTCGAGCTCTCTGGGGCCAACGTCCTGACTTTC; cdr3_aa: CASSFELSGANVLTF
clone_size: few; j_call: TRBJ1-1; v_call: TRBV10-3; d_call: TRBD1; cdr3_nt: TGTGCCACATCCCCGGGACAGTCAGGAACTGAAGCTTTCTTT; cdr3_aa: CATSPGQSGTEAFF
clone_size: few; j_call: TRBJ2-3; v_call: TRBV20-1; d_call: .; cdr3_nt: TGCAGTGCTAGAGGGTATGGCGGGTGGAATAGGGGAGATACGCAGTATTTT; cdr3_aa: CSARGYGGWNRGDTQYF
clone_size: .; j_call: TRBJ2-5; v_call: TRBV5-1; d_call: .; cdr3_nt: TGCGCCAGCACCTCACCTACTGGGGGCAAAGAGACCCAGTACTTC; cdr3_aa: CASTSPTGGKETQYF
clone_size: few; j_call: TRBJ2-2; v_call: TRBV20-1; d_call: .; cdr3_nt: TGCAGTGCTGCAAGATTCGGGGAGCTGTTTTTT; cdr3_aa: CSAARFGELFF
clone_size: few; j_call: TRBJ2-7; v_call: TRBV9; d_call: TRBD2; cdr3_nt: TGTGCCAGCAGCGTAGATCTAGCGGGAGCAGATGAGCAGTACTTC; cdr3_aa: CASSVDLAGADEQYF
clone_size: few; j_call: TRBJ2-5; v_call: TRBV10-3; d_call: .; cdr3_nt: TGTGCCATCAGCCGGGACACTCAAGAGACCCAGTACTTC; cdr3_aa: CAISRDTQETQYF
clone_size: .; j_call: TRBJ2-3; v_call: TRBV7-2; d_call: .; cdr3_nt: TGTGCCAGCAGCCCTAGCAGGATTAGAACAGATACGCAGTATTTT; cdr3_aa: CASSPSRIRTDTQYF
clone_size: many; j_call: TRBJ2-7; v_call: TRBV20-1; d_call: .; cdr3_nt: TGCAGTGCTAGACCAGGTGGCACCTACGAGCAGTACTTC; cdr3_aa: CSARPGGTYEQYF
clone_size: few; j_call: TRBJ2-1; v_call: TRBV29-1; d_call: .; cdr3_nt: TGCAGCGTCGGGAGATTGTATAATGAGCAGTTCTTC; cdr3_aa: CSVGRLYNEQFF
clone_size: few; j_call: TRBJ2-5; v_call: TRBV29-1; d_call: .; cdr3_nt: TGCAGCGTTGATTCAGGGTCGGGGGAGACCCAGTACTTC; cdr3_aa: CSVDSGSGETQYF
clone_size: few; j_call: TRBJ2-1; v_call: TRBV27; d_call: .; cdr3_nt: TGTGCCAGCAGAAGACTAGGGTTCAATGAGCAGTTCTTC; cdr3_aa: CASRRLGFNEQFF
clone_size: few; j_call: TRBJ1-4; v_call: TRBV7-9; d_call: .; cdr3_nt: TGTGCCAGCAGCTTAGGGACGGGACAAAAAGAAAAACTGTTTTTT; cdr3_aa: CASSLGTGQKEKLFF
clone_size: .; j_call: TRBJ2-7; v_call: TRBV29-1; d_call: .; cdr3_nt: TGCAGCGCCGAGGCCCCAGGCGGACACACGAACTACGAGCAGTACTTC; cdr3_aa: CSAEAPGGHTNYEQYF
clone_size: .; j_call: TRBJ2-1; v_call: TRBV20-1; d_call: .; cdr3_nt: TGCAGTGCTACAAGCTCCTACAATGAGCAGTTCTTC; cdr3_aa: CSATSSYNEQFF
clone_size: few; j_call: TRBJ2-7; v_call: TRBV21-1; d_call: .; cdr3_nt: TGTGCCAGCTTTTGGGGGTTATACTACGAGCAGTACTTC; cdr3_aa: CASFWGLYYEQYF
clone_size: .; j_call: TRBJ2-2; v_call: TRBV29-1; d_call: .; cdr3_nt: TGCAGCGTTGCCCTTCTAGCAGACACCGGGGAGCTGTTTTTT; cdr3_aa: CSVALLADTGELFF
clone_size: .; j_call: TRBJ1-1; v_call: TRBV6-1; d_call: .; cdr3_nt: TGTGCCAGCATGGGGGGTTGGCCACATGAAGCTTTCTTT; cdr3_aa: CASMGGWPHEAFF
clone_size: .; j_call: TRBJ1-1; v_call: TRBV19; d_call: .; cdr3_nt: TGTGCCAGTATCAATATGAGGGCGTGGAACACTGAAGCTTTCTTT; cdr3_aa: CASINMRAWNTEAFF
clone_size: few; j_call: TRBJ2-7; v_call: TRBV7-2; d_call: TRBD2; cdr3_nt: TGTGCCAGCAGCTTACGCTCTAGCGGGTTTGCCTACGAGCAGTACTTC; cdr3_aa: CASSLRSSGFAYEQYF
clone_size: .; j_call: TRBJ2-3; v_call: TRBV7-2; d_call: TRBD2; cdr3_nt: TGTGCCAGCAGCTCCGCGGGAGTCTCAGATACGCAGTATTTT; cdr3_aa: CASSSAGVSDTQYF
clone_size: few; j_call: TRBJ2-7; v_call: TRBV7-9; d_call: .; cdr3_nt: TGTGCCAGCAGGGAAGGGGGAGGCTACGAGCAGTACTTC; cdr3_aa: CASREGGGYEQYF
clone_size: .; j_call: TRBJ2-1; v_call: TRBV20-1; d_call: .; cdr3_nt: TGCAGTGCTCAACCCCGGGAATCCTACAATGAGCAGTTCTTC; cdr3_aa: CSAQPRESYNEQFF
clone_size: few; j_call: TRBJ2-1; v_call: TRBV5-1; d_call: .; cdr3_nt: TGCGCCAGCACCCTTATTAGGAGGAGGGGGGCATCCTACAATGAGCAGTTCTTC; cdr3_aa: CASTLIRRRGASYNEQFF
clone_size: .; j_call: TRBJ1-6; v_call: TRBV12-3/TRBV12-4; d_call: .; cdr3_nt: TGTGCCAGCAGTTTAGGGAATAATTCACCCCTCCACTTT; cdr3_aa: CASSLGNNSPLHF
clone_size: .; j_call: TRBJ2-1; v_call: TRBV2; d_call: .; cdr3_nt: TGTGCCAGCAGTCGAGGCCGGGACAATGAGCAGTTCTTC; cdr3_aa: CASSRGRDNEQFF
clone_size: .; j_call: TRBJ1-4; v_call: TRBV18; d_call: .; cdr3_nt: TGTGCCAGCTCACAGCAGGTTGAGGCAACTAATGAAAAACTGTTTTTT; cdr3_aa: CASSQQVEATNEKLFF
clone_size: .; j_call: TRBJ2-6; v_call: TRBV15; d_call: .; cdr3_nt: TGTGCCACCAGCAGAGTACAGGGCTCTGGGGCCAACGTCCTGACTTTC; cdr3_aa: CATSRVQGSGANVLTF